This section outlines one T cell receptor beta chain sequence together with its context. This sample is part of a study of blood T cell repertoires in COVID-19. Study at large: In each case, the material was cDNA or gDNA derived from T cells, B-cell-depleted T cells, or PBMCs.

Original data processing: Estimates of nucleated cell counts were drawn from the amplification of reference gene primers. Method: immunoSEQ multiplex PCR; TCRdb's copy keeps in-frame clones and lacks some. V, J and clone size are those of that table, while D and trimming were read from the DNA. In the table there are some 360,000 clones, around 87% of which are singletons. Those enrolled in Seattle joined during active infection and were followed longitudinally afterward. The germline V gene has CDR1 SGHVS and CDR2 FNYEAQ. This CDR3 region has 14 residues. The V end lost 2 bases, the J end lost 1 base, and 5 bases lay between the germline ends.

The genes are TRBV7-6 and TRBJ2-2, with D tentatively TRBD2 (5 bases). This TCR derives from a woman aged 55-70 years with COVID-19, enrolled during active disease. The sample taken for sequencing was peripheral blood. This chain's CDR3 is CASSLRGNTGELFF. DNA for the CDR3: TGTGCCAGCAGCTTACGGGGGAACACCGGGGAGCTGTTTTTT.